Listed here are 32 T cell receptor beta chains from one sample, sequenced in a study of T cell responses to AZD1222 COVID-19 vaccine. Using immunoSEQ multiplex PCR, the repertoire was profiled, and TCRdb retains in-frame clones only, with some absent. The sample consists of some 150,000 clones, around 90% of them appearing once. The sequences come from peripheral blood, collected 28 days after the second AZD1222 dose. The receptors were gathered from an adult who received the AZD1222 COVID-19 vaccine.

This chain uses TRBV28 with TRBJ2-6; D unclear. This CDR3 comprises 15 residues. CDR1 is MDHEN, CDR2 SYDVKM, per germline. Trimming took off 6 bases at V and 4 bases at J, with 13 bases between the two ends. CDR3: CASRQPHGGANVLTF. DNA of the CDR3: TGTGCCAGCAGACAGCCCCATGGCGGGGCCAACGTCCTGACTTTC. The variable domain in full, completed from reference TRBV28 and TRBJ2-6, reads DVKVTQSSRYLVKRTGEKVFLECVQDMDHENMFWYRQDPGLGLRLIYFSYDVKMKEKGDIPEGYSVSREKKERFSLILESASTNQTSMYLCASRQPHGGANVLTFGAGSRLTVL.

The chain has TRBV2 and TRBJ1-2, with D maybe TRBD1 (5 bases). Germline lookup yields CDR1 SNHLY and CDR2 FYNNEI. V was clipped by 3 bases and J by 3 bases, with 17 bases between them. This CDR3 has 16 residues. The CDR3 loop is CASSDAAGSSDYGYTF. The DNA of the CDR3 is TGTGCCAGCAGTGATGCGGCAGGGTCGTCTGACTATGGCTACACCTTC.

Only one count was recorded for this clone. CDR3 DNA sequence: TGTGCCGGAAGTCCCTCCACAGATACGCAGTATTTT. Protein product: CAGSPSTDTQYF. The chain carries TRBV2 and TRBJ2-3; D is unresolved. Trimming removed 11 bases at V and 2 bases at J, with 11 bases between. The CDR3 length is 12 residues. Per the germline V gene, CDR1 is SNHLY and CDR2 is FYNNEI.

This clone has just a few counts. The V and J genes are TRBV5-5 and TRBJ1-6; a possible D gene is TRBD1 (6 bases). CDR1 is SGHKS, CDR2 YYEKEE, per germline (reference sequence). V lost 1 base and J 7 bases, leaving 12 bases between the germline ends. CDR3 length: 15 amino acids. CDR3 bases: TGTGCCAGCAGCTTGTACGCAGGGGTAAATTCACCCCTCCACTTT. It codes for CASSLYAGVNSPLHF.

The chain recombines TRBV4-1 with TRBJ1-5; D not resolved. Per germline, CDR1 MGHRA and CDR2 YSYEKL. V was shortened by 1 base and J by 0 bases, with 13 bases between the two germline ends. The CDR3 contains 17 residues. The CDR3 here is CASSQVDLGFSNQPQHF. In DNA form, the CDR3 reads TGCGCCAGCAGCCAAGTGGACCTAGGTTTTAGCAATCAGCCCCAGCATTTT.

The chain combines TRBV4-3 with TRBJ1-2; 8 nucleotides line up with TRBD1. This CDR3 comprises 17 residues. Germline V gene data show CDR1 as LGHNA and CDR2 as YSLEER. V lost 0 bases and J lost 5; bases outside the gene matches: 11. CDR3 DNA sequence: TGCGCCAGCAGCCAAGACACCACCGGGACAGGCTTTTATGGCTACACCTTC. The encoded protein is CASSQDTTGTGFYGYTF.

The chain carries TRBV24-1 and TRBJ2-1, with 12 bases identical to TRBD2. This CDR3 region has 18 residues. CDR1 is KGHDR and CDR2 is SFDVKD in the germline V gene. Germline trimming cut 3 bases from V and 8 bases from J; bases unmatched to any gene: 13. The CDR3 coding sequence is TGTGCCACCAGTGATCCACTAGCGGGAGGCTTTAGTATATATGAGCAGTTCTTC. This codes for CATSDPLAGGFSIYEQFF.

V usage is TRBV28 and J usage is TRBJ1-2; D ambiguous. Trimming left V 5 bases short and J 1 base short, with 5 bases between. The CDR3 covers 12 residues. CDR1 and CDR2 from the germline V gene are MDHEN and SYDVKM. The CDR3 DNA reads TGTGCCAGCAGTCAAATTAACTATGGCTACACCTTC. Translation: CASSQINYGYTF.

V usage is TRBV28 and J usage is TRBJ1-2; 7 bases line up with TRBD1. The germline CDR1 and CDR2 sequences are MDHEN and SYDVKM. Losses at the gene ends were 5 bases for V and 8 bases for J; bases not matched to a gene: 14. This CDR3 spans 15 amino acids. As DNA, the CDR3 is TGTGCCAGCAGTATTAAGACAGGGCCCCGCTTCGGCTACACCTTC. Translation: CASSIKTGPRFGYTF.

The V and J genes are TRBV11-2 and TRBJ1-2; D is unresolved. CDR3 length: 15 amino acids. V was pared by 5 bases and J by 2 bases, with 15 bases between. Per the germline V gene, CDR1 is SGHAT and CDR2 is FQNNGV. The CDR3 region has the DNA TGTGCCAGCAGCCGCCAATATCGGCGGAACTATGGCTACACCTTC. It translates to CASSRQYRRNYGYTF.

The chain employs TRBV7-6 and TRBJ2-1; D is ambiguous. The CDR3 totals 16 residues. V gave up 5 bases and J gave up 4 bases, with 18 bases separating them. Germline V gene lookup returns CDR1 SGHVS and CDR2 FNYEAQ. CDR3 amino acids: CASSQNAGLGYNEQFF. CDR3 in DNA: TGTGCCAGCAGCCAGAACGCAGGATTGGGTTACAATGAGCAGTTCTTC. Complete variable domain (other parts from reference TRBV7-6 and TRBJ2-1): GAGVSQSPRYKVTKRGQDVALRCDPISGHVSLYWYRQALGQGPEFLTYFNYEAQQDKSGLPNDRFSAERPEGSISTLTIQRTEQRDSAMYRCASSQNAGLGYNEQFFGPGTRLTVL.

Notes on this clone: The junction departs from germline at one end; a sequencing error may be responsible. V and J are TRBV7-7 and TRBJ2-2; 11 bases align to TRBD2. The CDR3 has 17 amino acids. Germline V gene data show CDR1 as SSHAT and CDR2 as FNYEAQ (reference sequence). The CDR3 DNA follows: TGTGCTAGCAGCTCTGCCGGGCTAGCGGGAGGAACCGGGGAGCTGTTTTTT. Protein product: CASSSAGLAGGTGELFF.

The chain links TRBV11-3 to TRBJ1-2, with D uncertain. Looked up from germline, CDR1 is SGHNT and CDR2 is YENEEA. The V gene lost 5 bases and the J gene lost 2 bases, with 21 bases spanning the gap. The length of the CDR3 is 17 residues. The CDR3 nucleotides read TGTGCCAGCAGCCCAACGACAACCTCTGGTCAAAACTATGGCTACACCTTC. It translates to CASSPTTTSGQNYGYTF.

V usage is TRBV9 and J usage is TRBJ2-1; no reliable D call. Germline V gene sequence: CDR1 SGDLS, CDR2 YYNGEE. V was trimmed by 4 bases and J by 8 bases, leaving 10 bases between them. The CDR3 covers 12 residues. CDR3: CASSLTLYEQFF. In nucleotides, the CDR3 is TGTGCCAGCAGCCTTACTTTGTATGAGCAGTTCTTC.

The chain combines TRBV18 with TRBJ2-5; TRBD1 aligns across 8 bases. CDR1 is KGHSH, CDR2 LQKENI, per germline. This CDR3 has 15 amino acids. The trim removed 4 bases at V and 3 bases at J, leaving 7 bases unmatched. The CDR3 bases are TGTGCCAGCTCACTTCACTCGGACAGGGAAGAGACCCAGTACTTC. Encoded protein: CASSLHSDREETQYF.

The chain joins TRBV2 to TRBJ1-3; D gene unclear. The V end was cut by 7 bases, the J end by 3 bases, with 10 bases between. The CDR3 covers 13 residues. Germline V gene data show CDR1 as SNHLY and CDR2 as FYNNEI. The CDR3 nucleotides are TGTGCCAGCAAGCAGGAAAATGGAAACACCATATATTTT. Amino acids: CASKQENGNTIYF.

This chain connects TRBV6-2 or TRBV6-3 to TRBJ2-7, with 8 bases matching TRBD1. Germline V gene lookup returns CDR1 MNHEY and CDR2 SVGEGT. The CDR3 runs 15 residues. After removal of 5 bases from V and 4 bases from J, the junction contained 10 bases not matched to a gene. The CDR3 bases are TGTGCCAGCAGTCGATCGACAGGGGAAAGGTACGAGCAGTACTTC. It specifies CASSRSTGERYEQYF.

The chain employs TRBV2 and TRBJ2-7; D not certain. The length of the CDR3 is 12 residues. Germline CDR1 is SNHLY and CDR2 is FYNNEI. V lost 6 bases and J lost 2, with 8 bases in between. The CDR3 region is CASSPSPYEQYF. The CDR3 DNA reads as TGTGCCAGCAGCCCCTCCCCCTACGAGCAGTACTTC.

The V call is TRBV27, the J call TRBJ1-2; no clear D gene. Germline lookup yields CDR1 MNHEY and CDR2 SMNVEV (reference sequence). V was shortened by 0 bases and J by 0 bases, with 5 bases between the two germline ends. The CDR3 spans 14 residues. CDR3 amino acids: CASSLSFTNYGYTF. The CDR3 coding sequence is TGTGCCAGCAGTTTATCATTTACTAACTATGGCTACACCTTC.

The gene calls are TRBV19 and TRBJ2-3; 16 positions match TRBD2. There are 16 residues in the CDR3. CDR1 and CDR2 (germline): LNHDA, SQIVND (reference sequence). V was pared by 5 bases and J by 5 bases, with 4 bases of the junction left unmatched. The CDR3 coding sequence is TGTGCCAGTAGTGAGGGACTAGCGGGAGGGATAGATACGCAGTATTTT. This sequence encodes CASSEGLAGGIDTQYF.

The chain is built from TRBV9 and TRBJ2-7, with D perhaps matching TRBD1 (5 bases). The CDR3 runs to 14 residues. Germline assignment: CDR1 SGDLS and CDR2 YYNGEE. Between the trimmed V and J ends, which lost 4 bases and 7 bases, there was a span of 18 bases. The CDR3 sequence: CASSQTAGFKEQYF. The CDR3 DNA reads as TGTGCCAGCAGCCAGACTGCAGGGTTTAAAGAGCAGTACTTC.

This rearrangement joins TRBV5-1 to TRBJ2-3, with D perhaps being TRBD1 or TRBD2 (5 bases each). Germline-derived CDR1 and CDR2 are SGHRS and YFSETQ. Trimming took 6 bases from V and 1 from J, leaving 18 bases between them. The length of the CDR3 is 16 residues. CDR3 bases: TGCGCCAGCACCGTGGGGCTGGGGGACCGCACAGATACGCAGTATTTT. Translating gives CASTVGLGDRTDTQYF.

There are a few counts of this clone. The V and J genes are TRBV5-4 and TRBJ1-4; the match to TRBD1 covers 12 bases. The CDR3 has 14 residues. Losses at the gene ends were 5 bases for V and 7 bases for J; bases not matched to a gene: 3. CDR1 and CDR2 from the germline V gene are SGHNT and YYREEE (reference sequence). The CDR3 here is CASSWDRGLEKLFF. CDR3 DNA: TGTGCCAGCAGTTGGGACAGGGGGCTTGAAAAACTGTTTTTT.

The V call is TRBV11-3, the J call TRBJ2-5; D is perhaps TRBD1 (6 bases). Deletions cut 1 base from V and 13 bases from J, with 13 bases between. The V gene's germline CDR1 is SGHNT and CDR2 YENEEA. The CDR3 runs to 12 residues. The CDR3 DNA sequence: TGTGCCAGCAGCTTAGGTCGTGGGACAATGTACTTC. It translates to CASSLGRGTMYF.

J is TRBJ2-5 and V is TRBV7-8, with 13 bases that match TRBD2. J gave up 5 bases and V 0 bases, and 3 bases lay outside the gene matches. In germline, CDR1 is SGHVS, CDR2 FQNEAQ. CDR3 length: 16 residues. This CDR3 reads CASSLAGTSGIETQYF. The CDR3 DNA reads TGTGCCAGCAGCTTAGCCGGGACTAGCGGGATCGAGACCCAGTACTTC.

V and J are TRBV9 and TRBJ1-3, with no clear D. The CDR3 consists of 14 residues. Germline lookup yields CDR1 SGDLS and CDR2 YYNGEE. With 0 bases removed from V and 2 bases from J, the gap between germline ends came to 6 bases. CDR3 DNA: TGTGCCAGCAGCGTAGGGGAGGCTGGAAACACCATATATTTT. It encodes CASSVGEAGNTIYF.

The CDR3, as DNA: TGTGCCAGCAGTCGGGAAGGGCGCGTTGGAAACACCATATATTTT. This codes for CASSREGRVGNTIYF. This chain joins TRBV2 and TRBJ1-3; no firm D call. In germline, CDR1 is SNHLY, CDR2 FYNNEI. The CDR3 extends over 15 amino acids. Deletions cut 5 bases from V and 3 bases from J, with 14 bases between.

The V gene is TRBV30, the J gene TRBJ1-6, with 8 bases aligning to TRBD1. With 4 bases clipped from V and 8 bases from J, the junction kept 7 bases outside the gene matches. Germline values: CDR1 GTSNPN, CDR2 SVGIG (reference sequence). This CDR3 has 14 amino acids. Written as DNA, the CDR3 is TGTGCCTGGATCCCCGGGACAGGAGATTCACCCCTCCACTTT. Protein product: CAWIPGTGDSPLHF.

V gene TRBV3-1 (or the pseudogene TRBV3-2) combines with J gene TRBJ2-7; 9 bases are a match to TRBD1. The germline V gene encodes CDR1 LGHDT and CDR2 YNNKEL (reference sequence). V was clipped by 3 bases and J by 1 base; unmatched bases: 7. The length of the CDR3 is 16 residues. The CDR3 protein is CASSQDRGLGSYEQYF. The CDR3 DNA sequence: TGTGCCAGCAGCCAGGACAGGGGCCTCGGTTCCTACGAGCAGTACTTC.

This chain uses TRBV25-1 with TRBJ2-7; 9 nucleotides agree with TRBD1. This CDR3 contains 15 residues. With 1 base clipped from V and 4 bases from J, the junction kept 5 bases outside the gene matches. Germline V gene lookup returns CDR1 MGHDK and CDR2 SYGVNS. The CDR3 bases are TGTGCCAGCAGTGAATCGGGACAGGGAAGATACGAGCAGTACTTC. Amino acid sequence: CASSESGQGRYEQYF.

The V gene is TRBV15, the J gene TRBJ2-7; D is perhaps TRBD2 (6 bases). CDR1 LNHNV and CDR2 YYDKDF come from the germline V gene (reference sequence). This CDR3 is built from 14 residues. The ends were cut back, 0 bases at V and 4 bases at J, with 10 bases in the middle. CDR3 protein: CATSRDGRGYEQYF. The CDR3 DNA reads TGTGCCACCAGCAGAGATGGGCGGGGATACGAGCAGTACTTC.

J is TRBJ1-3 and V is TRBV27; D not resolved. Trimming stripped 3 bases from V and 3 bases from J, with 15 bases between. The CDR3 consists of 16 residues. The germline gives CDR1 MNHEY, CDR2 SMNVEV (reference sequence). DNA of the CDR3: TGTGCCAGCAGTTTCCGCGGGTACGGTGGTGGAAACACCATATATTTT. This encodes CASSFRGYGGGNTIYF.